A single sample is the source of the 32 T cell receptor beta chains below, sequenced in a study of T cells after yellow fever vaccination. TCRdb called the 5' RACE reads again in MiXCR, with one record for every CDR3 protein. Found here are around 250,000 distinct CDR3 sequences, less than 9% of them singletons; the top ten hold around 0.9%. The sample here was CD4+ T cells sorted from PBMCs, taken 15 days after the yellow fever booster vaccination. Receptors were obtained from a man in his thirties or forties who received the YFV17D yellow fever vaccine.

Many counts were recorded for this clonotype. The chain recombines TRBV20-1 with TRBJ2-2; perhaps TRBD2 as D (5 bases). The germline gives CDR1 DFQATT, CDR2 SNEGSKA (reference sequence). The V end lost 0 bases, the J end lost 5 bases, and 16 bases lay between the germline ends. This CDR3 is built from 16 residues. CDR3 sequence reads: CSARDEGKAGTGELFF. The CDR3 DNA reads TGCAGTGCTAGAGATGAGGGAAAGGCTGGTACCGGGGAGCTGTTTTTT.

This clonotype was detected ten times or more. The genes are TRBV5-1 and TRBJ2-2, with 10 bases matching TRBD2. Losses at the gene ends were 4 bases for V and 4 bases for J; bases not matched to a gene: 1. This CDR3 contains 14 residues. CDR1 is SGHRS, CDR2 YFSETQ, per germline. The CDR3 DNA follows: TGCGCCAGCAGCCGACTAGCGGGCACCGGGGAGCTGTTTTTT. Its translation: CASSRLAGTGELFF. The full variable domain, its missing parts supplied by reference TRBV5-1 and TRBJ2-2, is KAGVTQTPRYLIKTRGQQVTLSCSPISGHRSVSWYQQTPGQGLQFLFEYFSETQRNKGNFPGRFSGRQFSNSRSEMNVSTLELGDSALYLCASSRLAGTGELFFGEGSRLTVL.

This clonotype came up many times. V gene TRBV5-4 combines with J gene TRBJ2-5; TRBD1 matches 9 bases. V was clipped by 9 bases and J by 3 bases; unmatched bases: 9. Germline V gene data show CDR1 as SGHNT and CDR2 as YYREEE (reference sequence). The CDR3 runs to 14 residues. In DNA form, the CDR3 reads TGTGCCACCTCGTGGACAGGGGACGAAGAGACCCAGTACTTC. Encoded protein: CATSWTGDEETQYF. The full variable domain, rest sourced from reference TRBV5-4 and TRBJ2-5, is ETGVTQSPTHLIKTRGQQVTLRCSSQSGHNTVSWYQQALGQGPQFIFQYYREEENGRGNFPPRFSGLQFPNYSSELNVNALELDDSALYLCATSWTGDEETQYFGPGTRLLVL.

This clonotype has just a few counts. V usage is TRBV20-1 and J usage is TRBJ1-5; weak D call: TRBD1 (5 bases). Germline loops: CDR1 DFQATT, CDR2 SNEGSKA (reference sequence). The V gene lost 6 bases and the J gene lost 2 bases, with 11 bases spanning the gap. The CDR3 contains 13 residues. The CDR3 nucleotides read TGCAGTGCCTGGCGGGACGGCAATCAGCCCCAGCATTTT. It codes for CSAWRDGNQPQHF.

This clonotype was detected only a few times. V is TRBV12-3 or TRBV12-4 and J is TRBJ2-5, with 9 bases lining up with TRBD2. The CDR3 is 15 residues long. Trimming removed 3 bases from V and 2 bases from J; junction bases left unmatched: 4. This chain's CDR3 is CASSFAGGGQETQYF. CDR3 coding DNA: TGTGCCAGCAGTTTTGCGGGAGGGGGACAAGAGACCCAGTACTTC.

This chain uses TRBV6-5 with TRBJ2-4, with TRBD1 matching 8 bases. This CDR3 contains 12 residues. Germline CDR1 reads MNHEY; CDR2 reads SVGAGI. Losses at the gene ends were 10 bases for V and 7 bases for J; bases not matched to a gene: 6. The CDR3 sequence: CATQGASNIQYF. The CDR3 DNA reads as TGTGCCACCCAGGGGGCTAGCAACATTCAGTACTTC.

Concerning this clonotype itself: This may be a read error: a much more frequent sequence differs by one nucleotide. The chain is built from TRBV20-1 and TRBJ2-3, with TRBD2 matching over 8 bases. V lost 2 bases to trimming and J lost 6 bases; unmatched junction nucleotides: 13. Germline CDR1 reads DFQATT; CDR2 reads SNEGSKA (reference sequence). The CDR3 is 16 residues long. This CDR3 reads CSARPGTSDSSDTQYF. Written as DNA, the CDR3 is TGCAGTGCTAGACCCGGGACTAGTGACTCTTCGGATACGCAGTATTTT.

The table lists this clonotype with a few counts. The CDR3 DNA reads TGTGCCAGCAGAGACAGACTAGGCGAGACCCAGTACTTC. It translates to CASRDRLGETQYF. The chain uses TRBV7-2 and TRBJ2-5; tentative D call: TRBD2 (6 bases). Trimming cost V 6 bases and J 5 bases, with 13 bases left between them. In germline, CDR1 is SGHTA, CDR2 FQGNSA. This CDR3 has 13 amino acids. Based on the CDR3 plus reference TRBV7-2 and TRBJ2-5, the full variable domain is GAGVSQSPSNKVTEKGKDVELRCDPISGHTALYWYRQSLGQGLEFLIYFQGNSAPDKSGLPSDRFSAERTGGSVSTLTIQRTQQEDSAVYLCASRDRLGETQYFGPGTRLLVL.

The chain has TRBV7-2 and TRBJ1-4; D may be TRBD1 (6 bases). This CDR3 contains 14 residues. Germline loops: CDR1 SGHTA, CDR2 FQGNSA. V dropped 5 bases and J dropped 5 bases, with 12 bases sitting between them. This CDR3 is CASSLDSGNEKLFF. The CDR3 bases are TGTGCCAGCAGCCTGGACAGCGGGAATGAAAAACTGTTTTTT. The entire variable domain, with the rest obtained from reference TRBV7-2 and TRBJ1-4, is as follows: GAGVSQSPSNKVTEKGKDVELRCDPISGHTALYWYRQSLGQGLEFLIYFQGNSAPDKSGLPSDRFSAERTGGSVSTLTIQRTQQEDSAVYLCASSLDSGNEKLFFGSGTQLSVL.

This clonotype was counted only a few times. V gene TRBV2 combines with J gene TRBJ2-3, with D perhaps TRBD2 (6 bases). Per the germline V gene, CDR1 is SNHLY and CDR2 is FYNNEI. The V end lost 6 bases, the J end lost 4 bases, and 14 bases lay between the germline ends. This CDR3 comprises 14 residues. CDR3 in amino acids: CASRAPAGPDTQYF. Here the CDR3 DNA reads TGTGCCAGCAGGGCACCAGCGGGCCCAGATACGCAGTATTTT.

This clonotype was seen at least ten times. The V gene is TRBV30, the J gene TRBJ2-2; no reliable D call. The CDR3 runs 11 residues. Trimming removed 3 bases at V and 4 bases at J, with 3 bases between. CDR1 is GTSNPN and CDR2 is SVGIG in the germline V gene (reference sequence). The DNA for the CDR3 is TGTGCCTGGAGAAGCACCGGGGAGCTGTTTTTT. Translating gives CAWRSTGELFF. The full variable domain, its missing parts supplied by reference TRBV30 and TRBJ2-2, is SQTIHQWPATLVQPVGSPLSLECTVEGTSNPNLYWYRQAAGRGLQLLFYSVGIGQISSEVPQNLSASRPQDRQFILSSKKLLLSDSGFYLCAWRSTGELFFGEGSRLTVL.

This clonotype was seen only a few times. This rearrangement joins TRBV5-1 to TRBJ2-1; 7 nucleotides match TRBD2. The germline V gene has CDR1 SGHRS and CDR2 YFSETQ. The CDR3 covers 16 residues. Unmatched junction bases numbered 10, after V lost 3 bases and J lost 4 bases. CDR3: CASSYGTTSTYNEQFF. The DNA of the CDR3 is TGCGCCAGCAGCTATGGGACTACCTCGACGTACAATGAGCAGTTCTTC.

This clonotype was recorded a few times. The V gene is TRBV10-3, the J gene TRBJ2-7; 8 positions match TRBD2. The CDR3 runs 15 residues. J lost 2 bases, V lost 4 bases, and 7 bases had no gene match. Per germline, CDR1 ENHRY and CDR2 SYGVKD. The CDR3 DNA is TGTGCCATCAGTGGGTCGGCTAGCGGGCCCTACGAGCAGTACTTC. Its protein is CAISGSASGPYEQYF.

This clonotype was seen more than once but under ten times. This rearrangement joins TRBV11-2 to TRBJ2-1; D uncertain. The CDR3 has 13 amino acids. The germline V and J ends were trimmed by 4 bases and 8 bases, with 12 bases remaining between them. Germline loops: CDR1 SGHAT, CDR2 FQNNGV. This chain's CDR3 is CASSSVWSDEQFF. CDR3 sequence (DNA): TGTGCCAGCAGCTCCGTCTGGAGTGATGAGCAGTTCTTC.

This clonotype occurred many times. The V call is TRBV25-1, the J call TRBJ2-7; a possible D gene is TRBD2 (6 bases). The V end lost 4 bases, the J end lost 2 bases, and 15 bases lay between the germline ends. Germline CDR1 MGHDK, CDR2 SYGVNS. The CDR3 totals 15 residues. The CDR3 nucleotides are TGTGCCAGCAGTGGCCGGGCGGGGACCCCCTACGAGCAGTACTTC. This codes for CASSGRAGTPYEQYF.

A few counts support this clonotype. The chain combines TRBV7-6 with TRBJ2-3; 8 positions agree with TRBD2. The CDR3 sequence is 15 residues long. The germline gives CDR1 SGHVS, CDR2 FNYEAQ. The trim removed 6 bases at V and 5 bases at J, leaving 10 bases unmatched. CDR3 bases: TGTGCCAGCAGTCGCTCGGGACTAGATGGAGATACGCAGTATTTT. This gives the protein CASSRSGLDGDTQYF.

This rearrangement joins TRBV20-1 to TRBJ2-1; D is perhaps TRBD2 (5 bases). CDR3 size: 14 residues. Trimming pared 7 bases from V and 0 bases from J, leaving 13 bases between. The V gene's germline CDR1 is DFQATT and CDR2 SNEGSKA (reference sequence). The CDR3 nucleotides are TGCAGTGTAAACGGAGGAAGCTCCTACAATGAGCAGTTCTTC. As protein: CSVNGGSSYNEQFF.

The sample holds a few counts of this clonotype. CDR3 protein: CASSHRDRVHEQYF. CDR3 coding DNA: TGTGCCAGCAGCCACCGGGACAGGGTCCACGAGCAGTACTTC. The rearrangement links TRBV12-3 or TRBV12-4 to TRBJ2-7, with 9 positions matching TRBD1. The trim removed 6 bases at V and 5 bases at J, leaving 8 bases unmatched. CDR3 length: 14 amino acids.

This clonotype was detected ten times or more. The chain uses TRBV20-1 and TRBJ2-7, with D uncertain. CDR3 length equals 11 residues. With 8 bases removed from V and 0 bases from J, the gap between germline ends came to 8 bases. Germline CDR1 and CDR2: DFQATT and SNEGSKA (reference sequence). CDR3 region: CSFDVSYEQYF. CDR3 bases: TGCAGTTTCGACGTCTCCTACGAGCAGTACTTC.

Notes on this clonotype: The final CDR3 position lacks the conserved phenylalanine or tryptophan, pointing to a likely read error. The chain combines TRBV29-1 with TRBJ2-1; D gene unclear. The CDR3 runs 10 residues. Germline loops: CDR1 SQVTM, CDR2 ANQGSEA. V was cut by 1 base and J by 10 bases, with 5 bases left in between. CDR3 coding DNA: TGCAGCGTTGAAGGCCTCGAGCAGTTCTCC. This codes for CSVEGLEQFS.

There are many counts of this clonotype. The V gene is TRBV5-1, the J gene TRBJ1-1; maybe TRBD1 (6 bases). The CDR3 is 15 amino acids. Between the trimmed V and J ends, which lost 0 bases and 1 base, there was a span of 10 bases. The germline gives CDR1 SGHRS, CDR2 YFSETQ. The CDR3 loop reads CASSLGGAGNTEAFF. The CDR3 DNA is TGCGCCAGCAGCTTGGGGGGGGCGGGGAACACTGAAGCTTTCTTT.

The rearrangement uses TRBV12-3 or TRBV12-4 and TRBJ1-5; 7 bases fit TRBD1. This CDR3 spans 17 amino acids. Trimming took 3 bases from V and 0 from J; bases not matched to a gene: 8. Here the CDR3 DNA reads TGTGCCAGCAGTTTCGGGAGTAGGACAGGTAGCAATCAGCCCCAGCATTTT. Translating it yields CASSFGSRTGSNQPQHF.

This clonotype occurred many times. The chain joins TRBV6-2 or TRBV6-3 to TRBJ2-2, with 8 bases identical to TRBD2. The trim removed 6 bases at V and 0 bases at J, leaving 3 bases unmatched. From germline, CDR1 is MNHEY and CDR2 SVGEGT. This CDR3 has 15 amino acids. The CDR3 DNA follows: TGTGCCAGCAGCCGACTAGCGCCGAACACCGGGGAGCTGTTTTTT. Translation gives CASSRLAPNTGELFF.

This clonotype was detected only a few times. The DNA of the CDR3 is TGTGCCAGCAGTTTAGACAGCTCTCGGGCCTACAATGAGCAGTTCTTC. It codes for CASSLDSSRAYNEQFF. The chain employs TRBV27 and TRBJ2-1, with D possibly being TRBD1 (5 bases). Deletions cut 2 bases from V and 2 bases from J, with 13 bases between. The V gene's germline CDR1 is MNHEY and CDR2 SMNVEV (reference sequence). The CDR3 consists of 16 residues.

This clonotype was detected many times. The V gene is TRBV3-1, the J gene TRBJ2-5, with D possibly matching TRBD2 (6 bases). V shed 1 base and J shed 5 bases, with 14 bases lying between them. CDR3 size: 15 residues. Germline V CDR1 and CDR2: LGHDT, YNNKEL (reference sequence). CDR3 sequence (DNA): TGTGCCAGCAGCCAAGGTGGGGGGAAGGGTGAGACCCAGTACTTC. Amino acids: CASSQGGGKGETQYF.

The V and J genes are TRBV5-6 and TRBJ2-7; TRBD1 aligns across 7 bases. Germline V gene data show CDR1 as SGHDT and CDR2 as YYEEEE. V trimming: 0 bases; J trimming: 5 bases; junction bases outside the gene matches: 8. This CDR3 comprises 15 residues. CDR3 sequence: CASSLVSQGVNEQYF. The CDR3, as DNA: TGTGCCAGCAGCTTGGTAAGCCAGGGGGTGAACGAGCAGTACTTC.

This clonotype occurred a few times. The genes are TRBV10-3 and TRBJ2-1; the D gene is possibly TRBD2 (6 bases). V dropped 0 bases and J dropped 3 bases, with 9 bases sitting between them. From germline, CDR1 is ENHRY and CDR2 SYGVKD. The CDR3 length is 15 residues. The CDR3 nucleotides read TGTGCCATCAGTGAGTCGAATAGCGGCTACAATGAGCAGTTCTTC. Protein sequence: CAISESNSGYNEQFF.

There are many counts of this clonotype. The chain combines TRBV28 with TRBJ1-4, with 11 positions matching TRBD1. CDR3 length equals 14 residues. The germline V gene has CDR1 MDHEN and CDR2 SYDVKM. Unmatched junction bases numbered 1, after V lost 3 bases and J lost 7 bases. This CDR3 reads CASSLGQGVEKLFF. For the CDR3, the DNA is TGTGCCAGCAGTTTGGGACAGGGGGTTGAAAAACTGTTTTTT. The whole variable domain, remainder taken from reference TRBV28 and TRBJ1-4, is DVKVTQSSRYLVKRTGEKVFLECVQDMDHENMFWYRQDPGLGLRLIYFSYDVKMKEKGDIPEGYSVSREKKERFSLILESASTNQTSMYLCASSLGQGVEKLFFGSGTQLSVL.

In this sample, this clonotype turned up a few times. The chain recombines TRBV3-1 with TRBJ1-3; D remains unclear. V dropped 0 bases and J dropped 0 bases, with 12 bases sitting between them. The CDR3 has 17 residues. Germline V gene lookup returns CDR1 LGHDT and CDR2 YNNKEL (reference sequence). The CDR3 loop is CASSQDVFQASGNTIYF. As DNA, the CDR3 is TGTGCCAGCAGCCAAGACGTCTTCCAGGCCTCTGGAAACACCATATATTTT.

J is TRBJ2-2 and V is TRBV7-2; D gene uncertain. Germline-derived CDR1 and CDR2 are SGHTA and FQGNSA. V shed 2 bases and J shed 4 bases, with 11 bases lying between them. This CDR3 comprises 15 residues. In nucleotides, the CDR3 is TGTGCCAGCAGCTTAACAAGCTCCGCCACCGGGGAGCTGTTTTTT. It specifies CASSLTSSATGELFF.

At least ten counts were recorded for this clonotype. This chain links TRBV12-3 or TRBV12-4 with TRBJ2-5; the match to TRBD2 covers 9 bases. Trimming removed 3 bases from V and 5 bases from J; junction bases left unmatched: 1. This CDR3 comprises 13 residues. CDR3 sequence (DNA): TGTGCCAGCAGTTTTACTAGCGGGGAGACCCAGTACTTC. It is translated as CASSFTSGETQYF.

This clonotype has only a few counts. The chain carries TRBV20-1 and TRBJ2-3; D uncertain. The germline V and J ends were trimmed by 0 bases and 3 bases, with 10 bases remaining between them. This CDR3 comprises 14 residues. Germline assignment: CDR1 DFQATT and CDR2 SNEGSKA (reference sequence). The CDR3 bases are TGCAGTGCTAGAGATCGGATTGGGACAGATACGCAGTATTTT. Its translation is CSARDRIGTDTQYF.